These 14 T cell receptor beta chains were sequenced from one sample in a study of tumor-infiltrating lymphocytes in primary liver carcinoma. TCR beta cDNA was prepared out of around 460 ng total RNA by means of a constant-region primer. Amplification in three nested multiplex PCR rounds with slightly modified ARM-PCR gave rise to TCR beta libraries. TRBV1-TRBV30 forward primers paired with a C-beta reverse primer drove the first two PCR rounds, approximately 11 cycles each. TCRdb processed the multiplex PCR reads anew with MiXCR; each CDR3 protein has one entry. The sample yields roughly 100,000 distinct CDR3 sequences, approximately 82% seen once. Extraction of RNA together with DNA used about 17-31 mg of unsorted bulk tissue. Sequenced material: liver tumor tissue from sampling region 3. As for subset: tumor region T3, left-lateral pole. These TCRs come from a middle-aged man with primary liver carcinoma and hepatitis B virus infection.

On this clonotype: The conserved phenylalanine or tryptophan is not found at the CDR3 terminus, so this likely reflects a read error. The chain employs TRBV5-4 and TRBJ2-1; no firm D call. V shed 7 bases and J shed 0 bases, with 2 bases lying between them. The CDR3 spans 11 residues. Per the germline V gene, CDR1 is SGHNT and CDR2 is YYREEE (reference sequence). This CDR3 is CASGSYNEQFI. In DNA, the CDR3 is TGTGCCAGCGGCTCCTACAATGAGCAGTTCATC.

CDR3: CASSWKQGYEQYF. The CDR3 region has the DNA TGTGCCAGCAGTTGGAAACAGGGATACGAGCAGTACTTC. This chain uses TRBV7-8 with TRBJ2-7, with TRBD1 as a possible D gene (6 bases). The CDR3 sequence is 13 residues long. Trimming cost V 6 bases and J 4 bases, with 13 bases left between them. Per the germline V gene, CDR1 is SGHVS and CDR2 is FQNEAQ. Full variable domain (outside the CDR3, taken from reference TRBV7-8 and TRBJ2-7): GAGVSQSPRYKVAKRGQDVALRCDPISGHVSLFWYQQALGQGPEFLTYFQNEAQLDKSGLPSDRFFAERPEGSVSTLKIQRTQQEDSAVYLCASSWKQGYEQYFGPGTRLTVT.

In this sample, this clonotype turned up many times. The J gene is TRBJ2-7, the V gene TRBV28; unclear D gene. V lost 4 bases, J lost 0 bases, and 16 bases lay in between. Germline lookup yields CDR1 MDHEN and CDR2 SYDVKM. The length of the CDR3 is 16 residues. CDR3 bases: TGTGCCAGCAGTTCCCCCCCCCCGAGGAGCTCCTACGAGCAGTACTTC. Translated: CASSSPPPRSSYEQYF.

The rearrangement joins TRBV12-3 or TRBV12-4 to TRBJ1-3; D remains unclear. The CDR3 is 10 amino acids. Trimming removed 7 bases from V and 6 bases from J, with 4 bases in between. The CDR3 is CASTTNTIYF. CDR3 sequence (DNA): TGTGCCAGCACTACAAACACCATATATTTT.

The V and J genes are TRBV2 and TRBJ2-1; 12 nucleotides agree with TRBD2. Germline CDR1 SNHLY, CDR2 FYNNEI. The CDR3 loop spans 15 amino acids. V was clipped by 8 bases and J by 8 bases; unmatched bases: 10. This chain's CDR3 is CASRRLAGVNDEQFF. In DNA, the CDR3 is TGTGCCAGCCGCCGACTAGCGGGAGTTAATGATGAGCAGTTCTTC.

Details on this clonotype: Germline and junction disagree at one end, which may indicate a read error. The chain combines TRBV6-2 or TRBV6-3 with TRBJ2-5; 9 bases line up with TRBD2. Looked up from germline, CDR1 is MNHEY and CDR2 is SVGEGT. The CDR3 spans 16 residues. The CDR3 nucleotides read TGTGCCAGCATCGCAGGTAGCGGGAGTCAGCGGGAGACCCAGTGCTTC. It specifies CASIAGSGSQRETQCF.

As concerns this clonotype: As the CDR3 is not closed by the conserved phenylalanine or tryptophan, this likely results from a read error. V gene TRBV6-1 combines with J gene TRBJ2-5; D remains unclear. V was clipped by 6 bases and J by 5 bases, with 13 bases between them. This CDR3 spans 13 amino acids. CDR1 and CDR2 (germline): MNHNS, SASEGT. CDR3 in DNA: TGTGCCAGCAGACGAGTATCGTGGGAGACCCAGTACTTA. Protein: CASRRVSWETQYL.

Turning to this clonotype: Germline and junction disagree at one end, which may indicate a read error. The V call is TRBV12-3 or TRBV12-4, the J call TRBJ1-2; D is perhaps TRBD1 (5 bases). The CDR3 spans 14 residues. This chain's CDR3 is CASSRRGVNYVYTF. The CDR3 DNA reads TGTGCCAGCAGTCGTCGGGGCGTGAACTATGTCTACACCTTC.

Worth noting for this clonotype: The missing conserved phenylalanine or tryptophan at the end of this CDR3 makes a read error likely. The chain combines TRBV6-5 with TRBJ2-1, with TRBD2 matching over 15 bases. Germline values: CDR1 MNHEY, CDR2 SVGAGI. The CDR3 has 17 amino acids. The CDR3 DNA follows: TGTGCCAACAGTTACTTTCCGGGACTAGCGGGAGGAGGTGAGCAGTTCTTA. Protein sequence: CANSYFPGLAGGGEQFL.

Worth noting for this clonotype: One end of the junction does not line up with germline, which may come from a read error. This chain uses TRBV7-8 with TRBJ2-5, with a possible D match to TRBD2 (7 bases). CDR1 and CDR2 (germline): SGHVS, FQNEAQ. This CDR3 spans 14 amino acids. CDR3 DNA sequence: TGTCCCAGCAGCGAATACAGGGAGGGGGAGGCCCAGTACTTC. Protein: CPSSEYREGEAQYF. Using reference TRBV7-8 and TRBJ2-5 for the parts outside the CDR3, the full variable domain is GAGVSQSPRYKVAKRGQDVALRCDPISGHVSLFWYQQALGQGPEFLTYFQNEAQLDKSGLPSDRFFAERPEGSVSTLKIQRTQQEDSAVYLCPSSEYREGEAQYFGPGTRLLVL.

This clonotype was recorded at least ten times. In DNA, the CDR3 is TGCGCCAGCAGCGATAGTGCTAGCACGGCAGATACGCAGTATTTT. It codes for CASSDSASTADTQYF. The V call is TRBV5-1, the J call TRBJ2-3; tentative D call: TRBD2 (5 bases). The V gene lost 4 bases and the J gene lost 4 bases, with 16 bases spanning the gap. This CDR3 has 15 residues. CDR1 and CDR2 (germline): SGHRS, YFSETQ.

Concerning this clonotype: One base away lies a much larger clone, so this may be a sequencing read error. The CDR3 ends on some other residue instead of the conserved phenylalanine or tryptophan, so this is likely a read error. The genes are TRBV12-3 or TRBV12-4 and TRBJ2-3; weak D call: TRBD2 (6 bases). The CDR3 is 15 amino acids. V was trimmed by 1 base and J by 10 bases, leaving 18 bases between them. CDR3 protein: CASSLDSGSGRAQYH. In nucleotides, the CDR3 is TGTGCCAGCAGTTTAGATTCCGGCAGCGGGCGCGCGCAGTATCAT.

The chain joins TRBV11-1 to TRBJ2-3; the D gene could be TRBD1 or TRBD2 (5 bases each). V lost 7 bases and J 2 bases, leaving 28 bases between the germline ends. Germline V gene data show CDR1 as SGHAT and CDR2 as FQDESV (reference sequence). CDR3 size: 19 residues. CDR3 coding DNA: TGTGCCAGCAACTCTGGGGGAAGCTCTGTTGGAGTCCACACAGATACGCAGTATTTT. Protein sequence: CASNSGGSSVGVHTDTQYF.

With regard to this clonotype: One end of the junction does not line up with germline, which may come from a read error. V is TRBV11-2 and J is TRBJ2-5; D is unclear. This CDR3 region has 15 residues. Germline CDR1 reads SGHAT; CDR2 reads FQNNGV. In DNA, the CDR3 is TGTACCAGCAGCACCCGGTCAGCCCCAGGTGTGACCCAGTACTTC. As protein: CTSSTRSAPGVTQYF.